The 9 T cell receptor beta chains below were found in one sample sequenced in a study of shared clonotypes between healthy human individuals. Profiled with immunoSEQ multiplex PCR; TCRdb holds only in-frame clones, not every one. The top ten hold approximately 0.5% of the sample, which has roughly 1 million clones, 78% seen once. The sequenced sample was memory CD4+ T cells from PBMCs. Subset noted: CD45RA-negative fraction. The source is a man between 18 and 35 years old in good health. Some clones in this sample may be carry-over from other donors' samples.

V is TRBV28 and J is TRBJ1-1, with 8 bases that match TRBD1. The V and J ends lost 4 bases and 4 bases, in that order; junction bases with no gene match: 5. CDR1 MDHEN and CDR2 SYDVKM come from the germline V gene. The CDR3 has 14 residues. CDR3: CASSSGQGTTEAFF. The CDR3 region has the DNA TGTGCCAGCAGTTCAGGACAGGGAACCACTGAAGCTTTCTTT.

This chain's CDR3 is CASRGGQGTSYEQYF. The CDR3 coding sequence is TGCGCCAGCAGGGGGGGACAGGGGACTTCCTACGAGCAGTACTTC. The V call is TRBV10-2, the J call TRBJ2-7, with 10 bases fitting TRBD1. Germline trimming cut 6 bases from V and 1 base from J; bases unmatched to any gene: 6. The germline V gene has CDR1 WSHSY and CDR2 SAAADI. This CDR3 region has 15 residues.

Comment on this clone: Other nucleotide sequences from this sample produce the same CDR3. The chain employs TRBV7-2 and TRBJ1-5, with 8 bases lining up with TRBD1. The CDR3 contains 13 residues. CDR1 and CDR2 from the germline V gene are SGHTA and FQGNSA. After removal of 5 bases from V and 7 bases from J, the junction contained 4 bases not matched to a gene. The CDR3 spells CASSPDRGQPQHF. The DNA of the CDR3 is TGTGCCAGCAGCCCCGACAGGGGACAGCCCCAGCATTTT.

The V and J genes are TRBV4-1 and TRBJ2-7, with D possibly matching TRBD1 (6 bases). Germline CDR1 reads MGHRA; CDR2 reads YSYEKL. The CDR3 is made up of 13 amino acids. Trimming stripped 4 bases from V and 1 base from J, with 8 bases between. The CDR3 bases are TGCGCCAGCAGCCCAACAGGGTCCTACGAGCAGTACTTC. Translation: CASSPTGSYEQYF.

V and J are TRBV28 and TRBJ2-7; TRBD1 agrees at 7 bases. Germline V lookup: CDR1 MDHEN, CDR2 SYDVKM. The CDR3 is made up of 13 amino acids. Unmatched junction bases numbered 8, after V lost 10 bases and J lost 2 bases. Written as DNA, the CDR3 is TGTGCCACCACCGGGACAGTAACCTACGAGCAGTACTTC. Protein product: CATTGTVTYEQYF.

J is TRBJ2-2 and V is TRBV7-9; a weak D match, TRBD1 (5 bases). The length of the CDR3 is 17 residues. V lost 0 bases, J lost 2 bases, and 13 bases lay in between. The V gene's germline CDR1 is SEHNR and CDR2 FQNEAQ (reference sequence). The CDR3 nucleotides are TGTGCCAGCAGCTTAGCGGTAGGGGCTGTCAACACCGGGGAGCTGTTTTTT. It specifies CASSLAVGAVNTGELFF. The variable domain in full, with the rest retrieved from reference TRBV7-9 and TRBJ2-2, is DTGVSQNPRHKITKRGQNVTFRCDPISEHNRLYWYRQTLGQGPEFLTYFQNEAQLEKSRLLSDRFSAERPKGSFSTLEIQRTEQGDSAMYLCASSLAVGAVNTGELFFGEGSRLTVL.

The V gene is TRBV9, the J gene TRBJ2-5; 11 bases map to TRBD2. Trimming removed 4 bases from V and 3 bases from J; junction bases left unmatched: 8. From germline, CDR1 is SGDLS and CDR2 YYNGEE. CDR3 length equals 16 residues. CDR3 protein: CASSTGLAGLKETQYF. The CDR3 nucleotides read TGTGCCAGCAGCACCGGACTAGCGGGCCTCAAAGAGACCCAGTACTTC.

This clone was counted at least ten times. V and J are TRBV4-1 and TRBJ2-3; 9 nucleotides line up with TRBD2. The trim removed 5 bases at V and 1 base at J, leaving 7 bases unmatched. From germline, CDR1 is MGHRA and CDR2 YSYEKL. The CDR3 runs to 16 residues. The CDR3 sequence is CASSSGAGGRTDTQYF. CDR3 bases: TGCGCCAGCAGCTCAGGGGCGGGAGGGCGCACAGATACGCAGTATTTT.

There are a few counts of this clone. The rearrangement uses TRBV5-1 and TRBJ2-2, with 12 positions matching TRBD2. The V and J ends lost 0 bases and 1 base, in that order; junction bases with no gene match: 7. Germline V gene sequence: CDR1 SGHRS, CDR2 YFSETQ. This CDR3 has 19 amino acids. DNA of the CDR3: TGCGCCAGCAGCTTGGCACTACTAGCGGGAGGCCAGAACACCGGGGAGCTGTTTTTT. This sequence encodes CASSLALLAGGQNTGELFF.